A selection of T cell receptor beta chains follows, all from one sample in a study of early T cells in non-severe SARS-CoV-2 infection. TCRdb used MiXCR to reprocess the 5' RACE reads, holding one entry per CDR3 protein. The data show about 77,000 distinct CDR3 sequences, around 10% seen once. The specimen was whole blood, collected at baseline. These receptors came from an adult who was a healthcare worker with PCR-confirmed SARS-CoV-2 infection or an uninfected control (not recorded which). The donor label of this sample is uncertain. CDR3s include the opening cysteine and the closing phenylalanine or tryptophan. Each record gives: V gene, CDR3 length, CDR3 protein.

V gene: TRBV2
CDR3 length: 11
CDR3 protein: CASSAGYGYTF

V gene: TRBV20-1
CDR3 length: 13
CDR3 protein: CSARDSGKDGYTF

V gene: TRBV10-3
CDR3 length: 18
CDR3 protein: CAISPGLAGEKSYNGQFF

V gene: TRBV20-1
CDR3 length: 15
CDR3 protein: CSAKAGSGVSYEQYF

V gene: TRBV20-1
CDR3 length: 14
CDR3 protein: CSASGGQFVSPLHF

V gene: TRBV27
CDR3 length: 15
CDR3 protein: CASSFAQGLDTEAFF

V gene: TRBV10-2
CDR3 length: 14
CDR3 protein: CASSGRQGNQPQHF

V gene: TRBV6-6
CDR3 length: 15
CDR3 protein: CASSYSRSPQETQYF

V gene: TRBV19
CDR3 length: 14
CDR3 protein: CASSIWKGADGYTF

V gene: TRBV7-6
CDR3 length: 13
CDR3 protein: CASSPQQGKWQHF

V gene: TRBV19
CDR3 length: 17
CDR3 protein: CASSIARAGGTYNEQFF

V gene: TRBV3-1
CDR3 length: 14
CDR3 protein: CASSQNYWVGEQYF

V gene: TRBV7-6
CDR3 length: 15
CDR3 protein: CASSLLGVENTEAFF

V gene: TRBV25-1
CDR3 length: 13
CDR3 protein: CASSPGDRGPAFF

V gene: TRBV7-9
CDR3 length: 13
CDR3 protein: CASSSRLGPTQYF

V gene: TRBV5-8
CDR3 length: 14
CDR3 protein: CASSTRQGTYEQYF

V gene: TRBV9
CDR3 length: 14
CDR3 protein: CASSVASFPGELFF

V gene: TRBV5-5
CDR3 length: 16
CDR3 protein: CASSPSTGASGTEAFF

V gene: TRBV2
CDR3 length: 18
CDR3 protein: CASSTEQGTARRQETQYF

V gene: TRBV14
CDR3 length: 15
CDR3 protein: CASSQGKLAMETQYF

V gene: TRBV12-3/TRBV12-4
CDR3 length: 14
CDR3 protein: CASTLRGLGYGYTF

V gene: TRBV2
CDR3 length: 14
CDR3 protein: CASRPSTGNYGYTF

V gene: TRBV14
CDR3 length: 14
CDR3 protein: CASSQTGVWNIQYF

V gene: TRBV10-3
CDR3 length: 15
CDR3 protein: CAISGPGQGGNEQFF

V gene: TRBV7-9
CDR3 length: 15
CDR3 protein: CASSSLRARRETQYF

V gene: TRBV29-1
CDR3 length: 12
CDR3 protein: CSAETANYGYTF

V gene: TRBV14
CDR3 length: 14
CDR3 protein: CASSQDSSYNEQFF

V gene: TRBV5-5
CDR3 length: 15
CDR3 protein: CASSFSGTMNTEAFF

V gene: TRBV19
CDR3 length: 15
CDR3 protein: CASSKVQGRAYEQYF

V gene: TRBV29-1
CDR3 length: 13
CDR3 protein: CSVVYLGDYEQYF

V gene: TRBV5-1
CDR3 length: 12
CDR3 protein: CASSWTGAEAFF

V gene: TRBV12-3/TRBV12-4
CDR3 length: 13
CDR3 protein: CASSLQLNTEAFF

V gene: TRBV13
CDR3 length: 12
CDR3 protein: CASSTLNNEQFF

V gene: TRBV10-3
CDR3 length: 15
CDR3 protein: CAISAETGIWTEAFF

V gene: TRBV18
CDR3 length: 14
CDR3 protein: CASSLQISNTEAFF

V gene: TRBV11-2
CDR3 length: 12
CDR3 protein: CASSLDHGGYTF

V gene: TRBV20-1
CDR3 length: 15
CDR3 protein: CSARATSGWGETQYF

V gene: TRBV20-1
CDR3 length: 15
CDR3 protein: CSAGAGMEYQETQYF

V gene: TRBV12-3/TRBV12-4
CDR3 length: 12
CDR3 protein: CASQMDSYEQYF

V gene: TRBV5-1
CDR3 length: 16
CDR3 protein: CASSLLDRSSSYEQYF

V gene: TRBV15
CDR3 length: 15
CDR3 protein: CATSRAIGSNQPQHF

V gene: TRBV9
CDR3 length: 16
CDR3 protein: CASSPPTGFSYNEQFF

V gene: TRBV2
CDR3 length: 14
CDR3 protein: CASSEGGSTDTQYF

V gene: TRBV5-1
CDR3 length: 15
CDR3 protein: CASSLSGTNTGELFF

V gene: TRBV3-1
CDR3 length: 14
CDR3 protein: CASSHNRGRNEQFF

V gene: TRBV18
CDR3 length: 15
CDR3 protein: CASSRWTGRNYGYTF

V gene: TRBV7-2
CDR3 length: 14
CDR3 protein: CASTPTGGYYEQYF

V gene: TRBV5-6
CDR3 length: 13
CDR3 protein: CASQQGPNEKLFF

V gene: TRBV18
CDR3 length: 15
CDR3 protein: CASSTSGVNTGELFF

V gene: TRBV5-6
CDR3 length: 13
CDR3 protein: CASSPTGNYEQYF

V gene: TRBV19
CDR3 length: 17
CDR3 protein: CASTRRGGLSLNYGYTF

V gene: TRBV27
CDR3 length: 15
CDR3 protein: CASSLYGGALETQYF

V gene: TRBV11-2
CDR3 length: 16
CDR3 protein: CASSLQRGTGENIQYF